Listed here are 9 T cell receptor beta chains from one sample, sequenced in a study of blood T cell repertoires in COVID-19. Libraries were prepared by immunoSEQ multiplex PCR; TCRdb keeps only in-frame clonotypes and omits some of them. Among roughly 280,000 clones listed, roughly 91% were seen once. The sequenced material came from PBMCs or T cells enriched from blood (not recorded which). All receptors come from a woman aged 55-70 years who had recovered from COVID-19.

Written as DNA, the CDR3 is TGCAGCGGCCGGAACAGGGGCACGTACAATGAGCAGTTCTTC. It encodes CSGRNRGTYNEQFF. V gene TRBV29-1 combines with J gene TRBJ2-1; 7 bases align to TRBD1. J lost 4 bases, V lost 7 bases, and 10 bases had no gene match. The CDR3 length is 14 residues. Germline assignment: CDR1 SQVTM and CDR2 ANQGSEA.

This rearrangement joins TRBV19 to TRBJ2-3; TRBD2 matches at 14 bases. The CDR3 runs to 16 residues. The J segment lost 0 bases and the V segment lost 10 bases, leaving 6 bases of the junction unmatched. Germline V gene sequence: CDR1 LNHDA, CDR2 SQIVND (reference sequence). The DNA for the CDR3 is TGTGCCACCGGGACTAGCGGGAGCGCTAGCACAGATACGCAGTATTTT. Amino acid sequence: CATGTSGSASTDTQYF.

The chain carries TRBV19 and TRBJ1-2; 11 bases line up with TRBD1. The CDR3 totals 15 residues. Germline lookup yields CDR1 LNHDA and CDR2 SQIVND (reference sequence). J gave up 2 bases and V 3 bases, and 2 bases lay outside the gene matches. CDR3 sequence reads: CASSIWDRGNYGYTF. In DNA form, the CDR3 reads TGTGCCAGTAGTATTTGGGACAGGGGGAACTATGGCTACACCTTC. The variable domain in full, with the rest retrieved from reference TRBV19 and TRBJ1-2, is DGGITQSPKYLFRKEGQNVTLSCEQNLNHDAMYWYRQDPGQGLRLIYYSQIVNDFQKGDIAEGYSVSREKKESFPLTVTSAQKNPTAFYLCASSIWDRGNYGYTFGSGTRLTVV.

This clone was observed a few times. This chain uses TRBV27 with TRBJ1-2; tentatively, D is TRBD1 (5 bases). Germline loops: CDR1 MNHEY, CDR2 SMNVEV (reference sequence). V was shortened by 0 bases and J by 4 bases, with 15 bases between the two germline ends. The CDR3 totals 16 residues. CDR3 protein: CASSLSGGEVGYGYTF. DNA for the CDR3: TGTGCCAGCAGTTTATCGGGGGGGGAGGTTGGCTATGGCTACACCTTC.

V gene TRBV6-5 combines with J gene TRBJ2-5; D uncertain. V lost 6 bases and J lost 7, with 12 bases in between. Germline V gene data show CDR1 as MNHEY and CDR2 as SVGAGI. The CDR3 contains 12 residues. CDR3 nucleotides: TGTGCCAGCAGCCCCGGTTTCGGGACCCAGTACTTC. This translates into CASSPGFGTQYF.

The chain uses TRBV5-4 and TRBJ2-1; 13 bases line up with TRBD2. After removal of 0 bases from V and 8 bases from J, the junction contained 5 bases not matched to a gene. Germline V gene data show CDR1 as SGHNT and CDR2 as YYREEE (reference sequence). The CDR3 extends over 16 amino acids. The CDR3 DNA is TGTGCCAGCAGCTTGGCCGGACTAGCGGGAGCCGATGAGCAGTTCTTC. This sequence encodes CASSLAGLAGADEQFF.

The chain has TRBV5-8 and TRBJ1-1, with D uncertain. The CDR3 contains 11 residues. Germline CDR1 is SGHTS and CDR2 is YDEGEE. The V gene lost 7 bases and the J gene lost 14 bases, with 18 bases spanning the gap. For the CDR3, the DNA is TGTGCCAGCGGCTCTGATAGGGAGGTCTTCTTT. As protein: CASGSDREVFF.

This chain uses TRBV10-1 with TRBJ2-3; weak D call: TRBD1 (6 bases). Germline V gene sequence: CDR1 WNHNN, CDR2 SYGVQD (reference sequence). V was shortened by 4 bases and J by 2 bases, with 10 bases between the two germline ends. This CDR3 spans 14 amino acids. CDR3 amino acids: CASSVGGFTDTQYF. Here the CDR3 DNA reads TGCGCCAGCAGTGTTGGGGGCTTCACAGATACGCAGTATTTT.

The V and J genes are TRBV3-1 (or the pseudogene TRBV3-2) and TRBJ2-5, with 8 bases fitting TRBD2. The J segment lost 4 bases and the V segment lost 6 bases, leaving 4 bases of the junction unmatched. The CDR3 runs 13 residues. Germline loops: CDR1 LGHDT, CDR2 YNNKEL (reference sequence). The CDR3 DNA is TGTGCCAGCAGTATAGCGGGAATAGAGACCCAGTACTTC. Residues: CASSIAGIETQYF.